This is a list of T cell receptor beta chains from one sample in a study of cytomegalovirus exposure and HLA in healthy donors. Using immunoSEQ multiplex PCR, the repertoire was profiled, and TCRdb retains in-frame clones only, with some absent. The sample lists under 150,000 clones; around 87% were seen once. Sequenced material: PBMCs. The receptors derive from a man between 18 and 35 years old in good health and CMV-seropositive. Both conserved end residues are part of each CDR3. A D gene is named only where the DNA matches it firmly. Clone size is shown for a subset of rows, as once, few, many or a class of expanded clone.

d_call j_call v_call clone_size cdr3_aa cdr3_nt
TRBD1 TRBJ1-1 TRBV30 - CAWRQGGVTEAFF TGTGCCTGGAGACAGGGGGGCGTCACTGAAGCTTTCTTT
TRBD1 TRBJ1-2 TRBV5-1 - CASSGWTGANYGYTF TGCGCCAGCAGCGGGTGGACAGGGGCGAACTATGGCTACACCTTC
- TRBJ2-2 TRBV2 - CASSKQGRDTGELFF TGTGCCAGCAGTAAACAGGGTAGGGACACCGGGGAGCTGTTTTTT
TRBD1 TRBJ2-6 TRBV29-1 - CSVELWTGVSGANVLTF TGCAGCGTTGAGTTATGGACAGGTGTCTCTGGGGCCAACGTCCTGACTTTC
- TRBJ2-7 TRBV29-1 once CSVGKTEHYEQYF TGCAGCGTTGGAAAGACGGAGCACTACGAGCAGTACTTC
- TRBJ1-1 TRBV9 - CASSADTAGNTEAFF TGTGCCAGCAGCGCCGATACCGCGGGGAACACTGAAGCTTTCTTT
- TRBJ2-2 TRBV7-8 once CASSLVGPTNTGELFF TGTGCCAGCAGCTTAGTTGGGCCAACGAACACCGGGGAGCTGTTTTTT
- TRBJ1-1 TRBV6-1 few CASRGGGHPPEAFF TGTGCCAGCAGGGGAGGGGGGCACCCTCCTGAAGCTTTCTTT
- TRBJ2-1 TRBV5-1 - CASSLGSGYNEQFF TGCGCCAGCAGCCTGGGATCGGGGTACAATGAGCAGTTCTTC
TRBD1 TRBJ1-3 TRBV6-5 - CASSWDRTNSGNTIYF TGTGCCAGCAGTTGGGACAGAACCAACTCTGGAAACACCATATATTTT
- TRBJ2-4 TRBV7-9 - CASSPYGGLAKNIQYF TGTGCCAGCAGCCCATACGGGGGATTAGCCAAAAACATTCAGTACTTC
- TRBJ2-6 TRBV6-1 - CASRAAAAGANVLTF TGTGCCAGCAGGGCAGCTGCGGCTGGGGCCAACGTCCTGACTTTC
- TRBJ1-1 TRBV5-1 - CASSLLGGSNTEAFF TGCGCCAGCAGCTTGTTGGGGGGGTCGAACACTGAAGCTTTCTTT
- TRBJ1-3 TRBV5-4 - CASSLRGNRPSGGNTIYF TGTGCCAGCAGCTTGCGTGGAAATAGACCCTCAGGGGGAAACACCATATATTTT
- TRBJ2-2 TRBV5-1 - CASSLETNTGELFF TGCGCCAGCAGCTTGGAAACAAACACCGGGGAGCTGTTTTTT